This is a list of T cell receptor beta chains from one sample in a study of cytomegalovirus exposure and HLA in healthy donors. Repertoires were generated with immunoSEQ multiplex PCR, while TCRdb's copy carries only in-frame clones and drops some. The sample shows some 200,000 clones, around 79% of them seen only once. Sequenced: PBMCs. The receptors derive from a girl aged 2-10 years in good health and CMV-seronegative. Each CDR3 is given with its conserved first and last residue. A D gene is named only where the DNA matches it firmly. Size values are once, few and many counts, or a class for expanded clones, and some rows have none.

V	size	D	J	CDR3	DNA
TRBV25-1	NA	TRBD1	TRBJ1-2	CASSPTGGGYGYTF	TGTGCCAGCAGTCCGACAGGGGGTGGGTATGGCTACACCTTC
TRBV28	NA	NA	TRBJ1-3	CASSPIGQAGNTIYF	TGTGCCAGCAGTCCTATTGGTCAGGCGGGAAACACCATATATTTT
TRBV6-5	NA	NA	TRBJ1-1	CASSYESGGKTEAFF	TGTGCCAGCAGTTACGAAAGCGGAGGAAAAACTGAAGCTTTCTTT
TRBV5-1	NA	NA	TRBJ1-1	CASSSSPGGSAFF	TGCGCCAGCAGCTCCTCGCCGGGGGGGTCCGCTTTCTTT
TRBV2	NA	NA	TRBJ2-3	CASILIGTDTQYF	TGTGCCAGCATCCTTATCGGCACAGATACGCAGTATTTT
TRBV2	NA	NA	TRBJ1-1	CASADSNTEAFF	TGTGCCAGCGCCGACAGCAACACTGAAGCTTTCTTT
TRBV27	NA	TRBD1	TRBJ2-7	CASSLDRAYSEQYF	TGTGCCAGCAGTTTAGACAGGGCGTATTCCGAGCAGTACTTC
TRBV5-1	NA	TRBD1	TRBJ1-2	CASSLHRGNGYTF	TGCGCCAGCAGCTTGCACAGGGGCAACGGCTACACCTTC
TRBV5-4	NA	TRBD2	TRBJ2-7	CASSLATRLAGGPYEQYF	TGTGCCAGCAGCTTGGCCACCCGCCTAGCGGGGGGCCCCTACGAGCAGTACTTC
TRBV6-5	few	NA	TRBJ1-4	CASSAGQEVAEKLFF	TGTGCCAGCAGTGCCGGTCAGGAGGTAGCCGAAAAACTGTTTTTT
TRBV29-1	NA	TRBD2	TRBJ2-1	CSVEEAGSGRALRVF	TGCAGCGTTGAAGAGGCGGGTAGCGGGAGGGCACTGCGGGTCTTC
TRBV5-4	NA	NA	TRBJ1-3	CASSLDSSGNTIYF	TGTGCCAGCAGCTTGGACAGCTCTGGAAACACCATATATTTT
TRBV2	NA	NA	TRBJ1-1	CASREDPFGTEAFF	TGTGCCAGCAGGGAGGACCCCTTCGGCACTGAAGCTTTCTTT
TRBV23-1	few	NA	TRBJ2-1	CASSQWDSPSAYNEQFF	TGCGCCAGCAGTCAATGGGACTCACCTTCCGCCTACAATGAGCAGTTCTTC
TRBV27	NA	NA	TRBJ2-7	CASSFGSGDYEQYF	TGTGCCAGCAGTTTTGGGTCAGGGGACTACGAGCAGTACTTC
TRBV27	NA	TRBD2	TRBJ2-1	CASRSLREGSGQFF	TGTGCCAGCAGATCTTTGCGGGAGGGAAGTGGGCAGTTCTTC
TRBV6-5	NA	NA	TRBJ1-5	CASSYSPTGGPQHF	TGTGCCAGCAGTTACTCCCCGACAGGCGGGCCCCAGCATTTT
TRBV4-1	once	NA	TRBJ1-2	CASSQDSPGLLYGYTF	TGCGCCAGCAGCCAAGATAGCCCAGGGCTTCTCTATGGCTACACCTTC
TRBV2	NA	TRBD2	TRBJ2-7	CASSETSGRYEQYF	TGTGCCAGCAGTGAGACTAGCGGGCGATACGAGCAGTACTTC
TRBV10-3	once	TRBD2	TRBJ2-2	CAISTGTSGGTGELFF	TGTGCCATCAGCACCGGGACTAGCGGGGGAACCGGGGAGCTGTTTTTT
TRBV7-9	NA	NA	TRBJ1-1	CSSSLARQNTEAFF	TGTTCCAGCAGCTTAGCCAGACAGAACACTGAAGCTTTCTTT
TRBV2	NA	NA	TRBJ2-7	CASSVTGGASYEQYF	TGTGCCAGCAGTGTCACGGGGGGCGCGTCCTACGAGCAGTACTTC
TRBV27	NA	TRBD1	TRBJ2-7	CASSSLTPTGDHEQYF	TGTGCCAGCAGTTCCCTGACTCCGACAGGGGATCACGAGCAGTACTTC
TRBV27	once	NA	TRBJ1-2	CASSTGDLATGYTF	TGTGCCAGCAGTACTGGGGACTTGGCGACTGGCTACACCTTC
TRBV25-1	NA	NA	TRBJ1-6	CASSDHRAYNSPLHF	TGTGCCAGCAGTGACCACAGAGCTTATAATTCACCCCTCCACTTT
TRBV18	NA	NA	TRBJ2-2	CASSPPAVLGELFF	TGTGCCAGCTCACCACCGGCTGTTCTCGGGGAGCTGTTTTTT
TRBV19	NA	NA	TRBJ1-1	CASRLATSEAFF	TGTGCCAGTAGGCTAGCGACAAGTGAAGCTTTCTTT
TRBV15	NA	TRBD1	TRBJ1-1	CATSSGPGQANTEAFF	TGTGCCACCAGCAGTGGGCCGGGACAGGCGAACACTGAAGCTTTCTTT
TRBV19	NA	NA	TRBJ2-1	CASSRLNNEQFF	TGTGCCAGTAGTAGACTCAACAATGAGCAGTTCTTC
TRBV5-4	NA	NA	TRBJ1-2	CASNVDGTAGRFYGYTF	TGTGCCAGCAACGTAGATGGGACCGCGGGGCGATTCTATGGCTACACCTTC
TRBV5-1	once	TRBD1	TRBJ2-6	CASSLGQGGKDVLTF	TGCGCCAGCAGCTTAGGACAGGGGGGAAAGGACGTCCTGACTTTC
TRBV29-1	NA	TRBD1	TRBJ1-2	CSVDGQGAVNGYTF	TGCAGCGTTGACGGGCAGGGGGCGGTTAATGGCTACACCTTC
TRBV7-9	NA	NA	TRBJ1-1	CASVAGGAGTEAFF	TGTGCCAGTGTGGCCGGCGGGGCCGGTACTGAAGCTTTCTTT
TRBV29-1	few	NA	TRBJ1-1	CSVFLRGGGSVNTEAFF	TGCAGCGTTTTCCTCCGGGGGGGCGGGAGTGTGAACACTGAAGCTTTCTTT
TRBV7-9	NA	TRBD2	TRBJ2-4	CASSDSGVRAKNIQYF	TGTGCCAGCAGCGATAGCGGGGTGCGTGCCAAAAACATTCAGTACTTC
TRBV5-1	NA	NA	TRBJ1-6	CASSFGQNNSPLHF	TGCGCCAGCAGCTTCGGACAGAATAATTCACCCCTCCACTTT
TRBV7-6	NA	TRBD2	TRBJ2-1	CASSPLLAGGSNEQFF	TGTGCCAGCAGCCCCCTACTAGCGGGGGGTTCCAATGAGCAGTTCTTC
TRBV6-1	NA	NA	TRBJ1-1	CASREWGQNTEAFF	TGTGCCAGCAGAGAATGGGGGCAGAACACTGAAGCTTTCTTT
TRBV27	NA	NA	TRBJ2-2	CASSSLGTGELFF	TGTGCCAGCAGTTCCCTCGGGACCGGGGAGCTGTTTTTT
TRBV9	NA	TRBD1	TRBJ2-3	CASSVAGQLGDTQYF	TGTGCCAGCAGCGTAGCGGGACAGTTGGGAGATACGCAGTATTTT
TRBV21-1	NA	NA	TRBJ2-2	CASSIWVAGALIEDTGELFF	TGTGCCAGCAGCATATGGGTCGCGGGAGCACTTATCGAGGACACCGGGGAGCTGTTTTTT
TRBV11-2	NA	NA	TRBJ2-7	CASSPNQGSEQYF	TGTGCCAGCAGCCCCAACCAGGGGAGCGAGCAGTACTTC
TRBV5-5	few	TRBD2	TRBJ2-2	CASSYGPSGTGGELFF	TGTGCCAGCAGCTATGGGCCTAGCGGGACGGGCGGGGAGCTGTTTTTT
TRBV5-6	NA	TRBD1	TRBJ1-2	CASSAPGTGGLGCTF	TGTGCCAGCAGCGCCCCCGGGACAGGGGGCCTTGGCTGCACCTTC
TRBV5-1	NA	TRBD1	TRBJ1-1	CASSLWTGVLNTEAFF	TGCGCCAGCAGCTTGTGGACAGGGGTCCTGAACACTGAAGCTTTCTTT
TRBV5-1	NA	TRBD1	TRBJ1-1	CATRPGTGSTEAFF	TGCGCCACTCGGCCCGGGACAGGGTCCACTGAAGCTTTCTTT